These 21 T cell receptor beta chains share one sample of origin, sequenced in a study of a mutant IDH1 vaccine in newly diagnosed glioma (dated by TCRdb to the early 2020s). The library was produced with the immunoSEQ multiplex PCR assay. TCRdb took this table from immuneACCESS and kept in-frame rearrangements with V and J called. Such tables lack part of the clones; where checked against another copy, unresolved V genes explain under half of the gap, and the rest is unexplained. Within this sample are 85,000 to 100,000 clones, with approximately 90% of them counted one time only. The top ten clonotypes cover 0.5% to 0.6% of the sample. The sample's time point label is to be understood as: baseline, week 1 (first vaccination visit). This sample's treatment or condition label indicates: pre-vaccination baseline after standard-of-care therapy. This specimen consisted of PBMCs, obtained from a glioma patient treated with radiotherapy, temozolomide or both. These receptors were collected from a woman between 45 and 65 years old with glioma.

The chain combines TRBV28 with TRBJ2-7, with 9 bases identical to TRBD1. Per germline, CDR1 MDHEN and CDR2 SYDVKM. V lost 10 bases to trimming and J lost 2 bases; unmatched junction nucleotides: 21. The CDR3 sequence is 18 residues long. Here the CDR3 reads CATYFPHIGTGIPYEQYF. For the CDR3, the DNA is TGTGCCACGTATTTCCCCCATATTGGGACAGGGATCCCCTACGAGCAGTACTTC.

V is TRBV11-2 and J is TRBJ2-3; no clear D gene. The CDR3 is 11 residues long. Per the germline V gene, CDR1 is SGHAT and CDR2 is FQNNGV. V lost 4 bases and J 6 bases, leaving 5 bases between the germline ends. CDR3 in amino acids: CASSWQDTQYF. The CDR3 DNA sequence: TGTGCCAGCAGCTGGCAGGATACGCAGTATTTT.

The chain links TRBV5-1 to TRBJ2-3, with D tentatively TRBD2 (7 bases). The germline CDR1 and CDR2 sequences are SGHRS and YFSETQ. V lost 5 bases and J lost 5, with 21 bases in between. The CDR3 loop spans 16 amino acids. The CDR3 region is CASSPQGGATGDTQYF. CDR3 nucleotides: TGCGCCAGCAGTCCCCAAGGGGGGGCTACGGGAGATACGCAGTATTTT.

The rearrangement links TRBV28 to TRBJ2-3; possibly TRBD2 for D (5 bases). Per the germline V gene, CDR1 is MDHEN and CDR2 is SYDVKM. The V end was cut by 2 bases, the J end by 0 bases, with 12 bases between. CDR3 length: 16 residues. The CDR3 bases are TGTGCCAGCAGTTTAAACAGCGGAGATAGCACAGATACGCAGTATTTT. Translating it yields CASSLNSGDSTDTQYF.

This clone was recorded only once. The rearrangement joins TRBV5-1 to TRBJ2-2, with 12 bases fitting TRBD2. The germline CDR1 and CDR2 sequences are SGHRS and YFSETQ. With V trimmed by 4 bases and J by 8 bases, 6 bases remained unmatched. This CDR3 region has 15 residues. The CDR3 protein is CASSLTSGGAGELFF. The CDR3 coding sequence is TGCGCCAGCAGCCTGACTAGCGGGGGAGCGGGGGAGCTGTTTTTT.

The gene calls are TRBV4-1 and TRBJ2-7; 11 nucleotides match TRBD2. The CDR3 contains 19 residues. J lost 5 bases, V lost 4 bases, and 19 bases had no gene match. Germline lookup yields CDR1 MGHRA and CDR2 YSYEKL. The CDR3 nucleotides read TGCGCCAGCAGCCCAACAGGACAGGGGATGACTAGCGGGAATAACGAGCAGTACTTC. It specifies CASSPTGQGMTSGNNEQYF.

J is TRBJ2-3 and V is TRBV6-1, with unresolved D. Trimming shortened V by 8 bases and J by 2 bases, and 11 bases separated the two germline ends. Per germline, CDR1 MNHNS and CDR2 SASEGT. The CDR3 consists of 13 residues. In nucleotides, the CDR3 is TGTGCCAGCGTGCAGCAACCCACAGATACGCAGTATTTT. This encodes CASVQQPTDTQYF.

This chain links TRBV19 with TRBJ1-2, with a weak D call TRBD1 (5 bases). Trimming shortened V by 4 bases and J by 8 bases, and 26 bases separated the two germline ends. There are 17 residues in the CDR3. Per germline, CDR1 LNHDA and CDR2 SQIVND (reference sequence). The chain's CDR3 is CASSTNGDSSQVGGYTF. CDR3 bases: TGTGCCAGTAGTACCAACGGGGACTCTTCCCAAGTTGGGGGCTACACCTTC.

The chain links TRBV9 to TRBJ2-7, with D unresolved. In germline, CDR1 is SGDLS, CDR2 YYNGEE. The CDR3 spans 14 residues. Trimming took off 1 base at V and 0 bases at J, with 8 bases between the two ends. CDR3 sequence: CASSVLPDSYEQYF. The CDR3 region has the DNA TGTGCCAGCAGCGTATTACCAGACTCCTACGAGCAGTACTTC.

The chain links TRBV28 to TRBJ2-7, with 9 positions matching TRBD1. CDR1 and CDR2 (germline): MDHEN, SYDVKM. V dropped 7 bases and J dropped 0; count of bases not matched to a gene: 10. This CDR3 is built from 16 residues. CDR3 residues: CASNPLGQGSSYEQYF. The DNA for the CDR3 is TGTGCCAGCAACCCCCTAGGACAGGGGAGCTCCTACGAGCAGTACTTC.

V and J are TRBV28 and TRBJ2-3; D is unclear. The CDR3 totals 13 residues. Germline V CDR1 and CDR2: MDHEN, SYDVKM. V was trimmed by 7 bases and J by 3 bases, leaving 11 bases between them. CDR3 residues: CASMDVTTDTQYF. The CDR3 DNA is TGTGCCAGCATGGATGTGACAACAGATACGCAGTATTTT.

Concerning this clone: An end of the junction does not agree with germline; a read error may underlie this. This CDR3 is CASSLTLNTGELFF. The CDR3 coding sequence is TGTGCTAGCAGCTTAACTCTGAACACCGGGGAGCTGTTTTTT. The rearrangement uses TRBV7-7 and TRBJ2-2; the D is unclear. In germline, CDR1 is SSHAT, CDR2 FNYEAQ (reference sequence). This CDR3 has 14 residues. The full variable domain, completed using reference TRBV7-7 and TRBJ2-2, is GAGVSQSPRYKVTKRGQDVTLRCDPISSHATLYWYQQALGQGPEFLTYFNYEAQPDKSGLPSDRFSAERPEGSISTLTIQRTEQRDSAMYRCASSLTLNTGELFFGEGSRLTVL.

This clone was counted only a few times. This rearrangement joins TRBV28 to TRBJ1-2, with 8 nucleotides matching TRBD1. The ends lost 6 bases at V and 1 base at J; junction bases unmatched: 1. The CDR3 runs to 13 residues. Germline V gives CDR1 MDHEN, CDR2 SYDVKM. The CDR3 loop reads CASRDRVNYGYTF. CDR3 in DNA: TGTGCCAGCAGGGACAGGGTTAACTATGGCTACACCTTC.

The chain employs TRBV28 and TRBJ1-2; tentative D call: TRBD1 (5 bases). Germline CDR1 reads MDHEN; CDR2 reads SYDVKM. This CDR3 region has 15 residues. V gave up 2 bases and J gave up 4 bases, with 14 bases separating them. CDR3 sequence (DNA): TGTGCCAGCAGTTTAGAAAGACAGTCCCTCTATGGCTACACCTTC. Its protein is CASSLERQSLYGYTF.

The rearrangement joins TRBV4-1 to TRBJ1-5; a possible D gene is TRBD1 (5 bases). Germline values: CDR1 MGHRA, CDR2 YSYEKL. The CDR3 totals 14 residues. The V gene lost 1 base and the J gene lost 4 bases, with 8 bases spanning the gap. CDR3 in amino acids: CASSQARGNQPQHF. The CDR3 nucleotides read TGCGCCAGCAGCCAAGCGAGGGGAAATCAGCCCCAGCATTTT.

This chain connects TRBV7-9 to TRBJ1-4; D ambiguous. The CDR3 length is 13 residues. CDR1 is SEHNR, CDR2 FQNEAQ, per germline (reference sequence). V lost 5 bases and J 2 bases, leaving 6 bases between the germline ends. The CDR3 DNA reads as TGTGCCAGCAGCCGGATCACTAATGAAAAACTGTTTTTT. Amino acids: CASSRITNEKLFF.

The V call is TRBV2, the J call TRBJ1-2; D ambiguous. V lost 4 bases to trimming and J lost 3 bases, with 9 bases between them. The CDR3 spans 13 residues. Per germline, CDR1 SNHLY and CDR2 FYNNEI. Here the CDR3 DNA reads TGTGCCAGCAGTGGCCACGGAGACTATGGCTACACCTTC. This encodes CASSGHGDYGYTF.

The rearrangement links TRBV9 to TRBJ2-2; 9 positions agree with TRBD2. Germline V gene lookup returns CDR1 SGDLS and CDR2 YYNGEE. Germline trimming cut 5 bases from V and 1 base from J; bases unmatched to any gene: 3. The CDR3 length is 15 residues. CDR3 loop: CASRASGMNTGELFF. For the CDR3, the DNA is TGTGCCAGCAGGGCTAGCGGGATGAACACCGGGGAGCTGTTTTTT.

The V call is TRBV5-1, the J call TRBJ2-7, with 7 bases identical to TRBD2. Germline-derived CDR1 and CDR2 are SGHRS and YFSETQ. This CDR3 is built from 14 residues. Losses at the gene ends were 0 bases for V and 0 bases for J; bases not matched to a gene: 0. DNA of the CDR3: TGCGCCAGCAGCTTGGGGACTAGCTCCTACGAGCAGTACTTC. This sequence encodes CASSLGTSSYEQYF.

This chain links TRBV4-1 with TRBJ2-3; TRBD2 is a possible D gene (6 bases). Trimming cost V 1 base and J 6 bases, with 14 bases left between them. The CDR3 consists of 15 residues. The germline V gene encodes CDR1 MGHRA and CDR2 YSYEKL. The CDR3 DNA sequence: TGCGCCAGCAGCCAAGTCGGAGGGAGTTGGGATACGCAGTATTTT. It specifies CASSQVGGSWDTQYF.

The chain recombines TRBV7-3 with TRBJ2-2, with D maybe TRBD1 (5 bases). From germline, CDR1 is SGHTA and CDR2 FQGTGA. There are 16 residues in the CDR3. V was cut by 4 bases and J by 0 bases, with 12 bases left in between. The CDR3 DNA follows: TGTGCCAGCAGCTCCGGACACAACGCGAACACCGGGGAGCTGTTTTTT. Its protein product is CASSSGHNANTGELFF.